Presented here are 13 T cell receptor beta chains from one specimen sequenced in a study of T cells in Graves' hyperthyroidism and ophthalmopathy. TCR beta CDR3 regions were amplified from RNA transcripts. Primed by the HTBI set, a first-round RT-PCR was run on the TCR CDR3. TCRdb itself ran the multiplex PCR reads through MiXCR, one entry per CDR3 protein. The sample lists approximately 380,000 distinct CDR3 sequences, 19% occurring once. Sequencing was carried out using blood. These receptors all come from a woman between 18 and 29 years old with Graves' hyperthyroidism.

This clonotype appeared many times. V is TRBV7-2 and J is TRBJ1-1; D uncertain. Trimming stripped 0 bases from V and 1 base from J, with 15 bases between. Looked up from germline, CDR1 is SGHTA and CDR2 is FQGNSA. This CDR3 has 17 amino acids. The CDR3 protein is CASSLALSRRGNTEAFF. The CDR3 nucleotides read TGTGCCAGCAGCTTAGCCCTTTCAAGGCGGGGGAACACTGAAGCTTTCTTT. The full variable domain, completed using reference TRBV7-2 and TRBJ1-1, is GAGVSQSPSNKVTEKGKDVELRCDPISGHTALYWYRQSLGQGLEFLIYFQGNSAPDKSGLPSDRFSAERTGGSVSTLTIQRTQQEDSAVYLCASSLALSRRGNTEAFFGQGTRLTVV.

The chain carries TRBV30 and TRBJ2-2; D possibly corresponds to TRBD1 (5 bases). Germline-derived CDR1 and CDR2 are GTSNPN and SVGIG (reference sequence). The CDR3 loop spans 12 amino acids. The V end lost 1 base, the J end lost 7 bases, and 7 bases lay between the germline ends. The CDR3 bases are TGTGCCTGGAGTGGGGGCTTCGGGGAGCTGTTTTTT. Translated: CAWSGGFGELFF.

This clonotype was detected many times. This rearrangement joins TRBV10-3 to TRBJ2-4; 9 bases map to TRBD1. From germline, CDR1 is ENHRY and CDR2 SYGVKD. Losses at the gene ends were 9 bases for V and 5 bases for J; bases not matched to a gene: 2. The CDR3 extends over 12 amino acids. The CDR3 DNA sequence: TGTGCCATTAGGACAGGGGAAAACATTCAGTACTTC. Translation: CAIRTGENIQYF.

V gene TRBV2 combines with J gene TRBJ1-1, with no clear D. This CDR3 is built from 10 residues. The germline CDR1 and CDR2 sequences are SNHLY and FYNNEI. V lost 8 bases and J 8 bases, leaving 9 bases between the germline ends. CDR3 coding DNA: TGTGCCAGCCGAGGAGGCGAAGCTTTCTTT. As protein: CASRGGEAFF.

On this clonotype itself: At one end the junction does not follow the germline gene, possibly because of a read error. The CDR3 DNA reads TGTGCCAGCACTGAAAGGCGGGGGCATCGGGGCTACACCTTC. Translation gives CASTERRGHRGYTF. The gene calls are TRBV6-1 and TRBJ1-2; TRBD1 is a possible D gene (6 bases). The CDR3 loop spans 14 amino acids. In germline, CDR1 is MNHNS, CDR2 SASEGT.

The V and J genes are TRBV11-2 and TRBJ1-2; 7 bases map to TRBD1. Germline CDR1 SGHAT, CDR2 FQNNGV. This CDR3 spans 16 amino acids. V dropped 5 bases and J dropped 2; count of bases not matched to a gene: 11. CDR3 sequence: CASSHRALGQNYGYTF. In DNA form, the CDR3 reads TGTGCCAGCAGCCACCGTGCTTTGGGACAGAACTATGGCTACACCTTC. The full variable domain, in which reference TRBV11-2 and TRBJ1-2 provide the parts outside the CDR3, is EAGVAQSPRYKIIEKRQSVAFWCNPISGHATLYWYQQILGQGPKLLIQFQNNGVVDDSQLPKDRFSAERLKGVDSTLKIQPAKLEDSAVYLCASSHRALGQNYGYTFGSGTRLTVV.

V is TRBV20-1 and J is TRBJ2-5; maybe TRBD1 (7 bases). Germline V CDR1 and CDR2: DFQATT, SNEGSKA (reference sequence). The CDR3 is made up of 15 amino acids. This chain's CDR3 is CSFQRGGGEQETQYF. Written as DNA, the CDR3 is TGCAGCTTCCAGAGAGGGGGCGGGGAGCAAGAGACCCAGTACTTC.

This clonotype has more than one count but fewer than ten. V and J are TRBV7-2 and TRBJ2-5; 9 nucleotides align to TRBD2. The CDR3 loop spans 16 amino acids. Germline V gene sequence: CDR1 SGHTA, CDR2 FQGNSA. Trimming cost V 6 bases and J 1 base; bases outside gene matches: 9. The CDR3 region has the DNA TGTGCCAGCAGTCCTGATAGCGGGAGACCCCAAGAGACCCAGTACTTC. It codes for CASSPDSGRPQETQYF.

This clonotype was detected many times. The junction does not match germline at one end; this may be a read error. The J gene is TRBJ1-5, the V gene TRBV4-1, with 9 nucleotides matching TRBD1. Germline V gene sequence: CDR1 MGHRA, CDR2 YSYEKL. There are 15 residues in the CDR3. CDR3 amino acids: CASSRTGGGGQPQHF. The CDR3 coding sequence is TGTGCCAGCAGCCGAACAGGGGGCGGGGGTCAGCCCCAGCATTTT.

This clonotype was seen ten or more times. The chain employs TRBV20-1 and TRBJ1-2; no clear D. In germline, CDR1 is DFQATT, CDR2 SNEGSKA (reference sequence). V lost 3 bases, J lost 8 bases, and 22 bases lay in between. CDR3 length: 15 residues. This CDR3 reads CSARAQNGSRGGYTF. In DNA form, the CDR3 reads TGCAGTGCTAGGGCCCAAAACGGATCCCGTGGGGGCTACACCTTC.

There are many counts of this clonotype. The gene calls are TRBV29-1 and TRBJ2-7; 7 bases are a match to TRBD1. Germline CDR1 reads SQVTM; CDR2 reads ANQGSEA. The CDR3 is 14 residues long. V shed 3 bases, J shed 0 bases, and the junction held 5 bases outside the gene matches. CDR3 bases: TGCAGCGTTGATCAGCCAGGGGGCTCCTACGAGCAGTACTTC. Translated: CSVDQPGGSYEQYF.

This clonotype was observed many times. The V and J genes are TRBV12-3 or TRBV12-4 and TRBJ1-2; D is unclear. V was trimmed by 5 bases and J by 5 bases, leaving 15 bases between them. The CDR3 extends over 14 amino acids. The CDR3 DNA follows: TGTGCCAGCAGTCCCCGCCTCTTTCCTTATGGCTACACCTTC. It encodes CASSPRLFPYGYTF.

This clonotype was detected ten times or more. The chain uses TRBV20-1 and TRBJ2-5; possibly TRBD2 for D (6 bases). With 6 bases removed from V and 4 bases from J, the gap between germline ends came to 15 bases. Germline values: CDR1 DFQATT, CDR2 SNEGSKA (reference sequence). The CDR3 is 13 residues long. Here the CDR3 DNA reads TGCAGTGCCAAGCCGTCGGGGGTAGAGACCCAGTACTTC. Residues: CSAKPSGVETQYF.